Listed here are 3 T cell receptor beta chains from one sample, sequenced in a study of blood T cell repertoires in COVID-19. TCRdb keeps only in-frame clones here, not all; method: immunoSEQ multiplex PCR. The sample includes roughly 70,000 clones, about four fifths of them seen just once. Sequencing input: peripheral blood. All receptors derive from a woman aged 80 or older with active or convalescent COVID-19.

The chain is built from TRBV3-1 (or the pseudogene TRBV3-2) and TRBJ1-6; 9 bases agree with TRBD1. The CDR3 runs to 14 residues. V lost 4 bases, J lost 9 bases, and 4 bases stayed unmatched. Germline V gives CDR1 LGHDT, CDR2 YNNKEL (reference sequence). CDR3 DNA: TGTGCCAGCAGCCTCGGGACAGGGACTTCACCCCTCCACTTT. It is translated as CASSLGTGTSPLHF.

The rearrangement links TRBV19 to TRBJ2-3, with D possibly being TRBD2 (6 bases). Trimming cost V 4 bases and J 8 bases, with 7 bases left between them. The germline V gene encodes CDR1 LNHDA and CDR2 SQIVND (reference sequence). The CDR3 length is 11 residues. CDR3 loop: CASSKGGTQYF. DNA for the CDR3: TGTGCCAGTAGTAAGGGAGGTACGCAGTATTTT.

The genes are TRBV12-3 or TRBV12-4 and TRBJ1-1; D not resolved. Trimming cost V 8 bases and J 0 bases, with 4 bases left between them. The CDR3 runs to 11 residues. The CDR3 sequence: CASLVNTEAFF. CDR3 DNA sequence: TGTGCCAGCCTTGTGAACACTGAAGCTTTCTTT.